The 12 T cell receptor beta chains listed next were all sequenced from one sample in a study of cytomegalovirus exposure and HLA in healthy donors. Data came from immunoSEQ multiplex PCR; TCRdb stores just in-frame clones and leaves some out. The sample has 100,000 to 150,000 clones, approximately 94% seen once. The source material was PBMCs. The receptors here all came from a man between 18 and 35 years old in good health and CMV-seronegative.

J is TRBJ2-7 and V is TRBV11-2; the D is unclear. V was shortened by 2 bases and J by 6 bases, with 8 bases between the two germline ends. CDR1 is SGHAT, CDR2 FQNNGV, per germline. This CDR3 is built from 12 residues. CDR3 amino acids: CASSLFASEQYF. As DNA, the CDR3 is TGTGCCAGCAGCTTATTCGCGAGCGAGCAGTACTTC.

V is TRBV9 and J is TRBJ1-1, with 8 bases identical to TRBD1. Germline CDR1 and CDR2: SGDLS and YYNGEE. The junction had 14 bases not matched to a gene; V was cut back by 0 bases and J by 4 bases. CDR3 length: 18 residues. CDR3 sequence reads: CASSVGGKQGVAGTEAFF. In DNA form, the CDR3 reads TGTGCCAGCAGCGTAGGAGGAAAACAGGGGGTAGCGGGCACTGAAGCTTTCTTT.

The rearrangement uses TRBV12-5 and TRBJ1-2, with TRBD1 as a possible D gene (5 bases). Per germline, CDR1 LGHNT and CDR2 FRNRAP. This CDR3 has 12 residues. The V gene lost 2 bases and the J gene lost 6 bases, with 7 bases spanning the gap. CDR3 sequence reads: CASGLMGHGYTF. The CDR3 coding sequence is TGTGCTAGTGGTTTGATGGGGCATGGCTACACCTTC.

The chain joins TRBV7-6 to TRBJ2-1, with 8 bases identical to TRBD2. The V and J ends lost 4 bases and 8 bases, in that order; junction bases with no gene match: 16. CDR3 length: 17 residues. Per the germline V gene, CDR1 is SGHVS and CDR2 is FNYEAQ. CDR3 DNA: TGTGCCAGCAGCTCAGGGGTTCGGAGCGGGAGAGGGGATGAGCAGTTCTTC. It codes for CASSSGVRSGRGDEQFF.

The chain has TRBV7-7 and TRBJ2-2; 7 nucleotides match TRBD1. The germline V gene encodes CDR1 SSHAT and CDR2 FNYEAQ (reference sequence). The CDR3 sequence is 14 residues long. The ends lost 1 base at V and 5 bases at J; junction bases unmatched: 1. The CDR3 loop reads CASSLGQGTGELFF. The CDR3 nucleotides are TGTGCCAGCAGCTTAGGACAGGGTACCGGGGAGCTGTTTTTT.

The rearrangement joins TRBV2 to TRBJ1-1; the D gene is possibly TRBD1 (6 bases). The CDR3 is 13 residues long. The V gene lost 4 bases and the J gene lost 2 bases, with 8 bases spanning the gap. CDR1 is SNHLY and CDR2 is FYNNEI in the germline V gene. The CDR3: CASSGTDNTEAFF. In DNA, the CDR3 is TGTGCCAGCAGTGGGACAGATAACACTGAAGCTTTCTTT. Combining the CDR3 with reference TRBV2 and TRBJ1-1 gives the whole variable domain EPEVTQTPSHQVTQMGQEVILRCVPISNHLYFYWYRQILGQKVEFLVSFYNNEISEKSEIFDDQFSVERPDGSNFTLKIRSTKLEDSAMYFCASSGTDNTEAFFGQGTRLTVV.

The chain is built from TRBV7-3 and TRBJ2-1; D is ambiguous. V was trimmed by 3 bases and J by 10 bases, leaving 16 bases between them. Germline assignment: CDR1 SGHTA and CDR2 FQGTGA. CDR3 length: 14 residues. The CDR3 protein is CASSLAEASKEQFF. The CDR3 bases are TGTGCCAGCAGCTTGGCGGAAGCCTCCAAAGAGCAGTTCTTC.

The chain links TRBV9 to TRBJ1-1, with D unresolved. With 4 bases removed from V and 3 bases from J, the gap between germline ends came to 4 bases. The CDR3 is made up of 11 amino acids. Germline-derived CDR1 and CDR2 are SGDLS and YYNGEE. The chain's CDR3 is CASSRDTEAFF. Here the CDR3 DNA reads TGTGCCAGCAGCCGGGACACTGAAGCTTTCTTT.

This clone is a singleton in its sample. This rearrangement joins TRBV11-2 to TRBJ2-3; 9 bases match TRBD1. Germline assignment: CDR1 SGHAT and CDR2 FQNNGV. V gave up 5 bases and J gave up 3 bases; unmatched junction bases: 9. The CDR3 is made up of 16 amino acids. CDR3 in amino acids: CASSDLGQGPTDTQYF. The DNA for the CDR3 is TGTGCCAGCAGCGACCTTGGACAGGGGCCGACAGATACGCAGTATTTT.

CDR3 nucleotides: TGTGCCAGCAGCTTACAACCCCCGAGACTAGCGGGGGATCAAGAGACCCAGTACTTC. It encodes CASSLQPPRLAGDQETQYF. This chain joins TRBV7-2 and TRBJ2-5; TRBD2 matches at 12 bases. This CDR3 comprises 19 residues. The germline gives CDR1 SGHTA, CDR2 FQGNSA. J was trimmed by 2 bases and V by 2 bases; bases with no gene match: 12.

The rearrangement joins TRBV29-1 to TRBJ1-2; unclear D gene. The CDR3 extends over 9 amino acids. The V and J ends lost 3 bases and 7 bases respectively, with 3 bases between them. Germline CDR1 SQVTM, CDR2 ANQGSEA. Here the CDR3 reads CSVEAGYTF. CDR3 in DNA: TGCAGCGTTGAGGCTGGCTACACCTTC.

The sample holds one count of this clone. The rearrangement uses TRBV7-9 and TRBJ1-2, with D unclear. The CDR3 contains 13 residues. Per the germline V gene, CDR1 is SEHNR and CDR2 is FQNEAQ (reference sequence). The V end lost 5 bases, the J end lost 8 bases, and 15 bases lay between the germline ends. As DNA, the CDR3 is TGTGCCAGCAGCCCCCCCGGGGAGTGGGGCTACACCTTC. This translates into CASSPPGEWGYTF.